A single sample gave rise to the 12 T cell receptor beta chains below, sequenced in a study of blood T cell repertoires in COVID-19. The method was immunoSEQ multiplex PCR; TCRdb's version includes in-frame clones alone and lacks a portion of them. Of roughly 180,000 clones listed, roughly 85% are singletons. The sequencing input was PBMCs or T cells enriched from blood (not recorded which). These receptors originate from a woman aged 50 to 65 who had recovered from COVID-19.

CDR3 protein: CASSGLDYGYTF. The CDR3 nucleotides read TGTGCCAGCAGTGGGCTGGACTATGGCTACACCTTC. The chain recombines TRBV7-9 with TRBJ1-2; D is unresolved. Trimming cost V 6 bases and J 3 bases, with 8 bases left between them. The CDR3 is 12 residues long. The V gene's germline CDR1 is SEHNR and CDR2 FQNEAQ (reference sequence).

V and J are TRBV2 and TRBJ1-2; D gene uncertain. This CDR3 contains 12 residues. The germline gives CDR1 SNHLY, CDR2 FYNNEI. Deletions cut 4 bases from V and 2 bases from J, with 5 bases between. The CDR3 region is CASSAKNYGYTF. The CDR3 DNA sequence: TGTGCCAGCAGTGCCAAAAACTATGGCTACACCTTC.

The chain uses TRBV30 and TRBJ1-1; tentatively, D is TRBD1 (5 bases). The V gene's germline CDR1 is GTSNPN and CDR2 SVGIG (reference sequence). V was trimmed by 3 bases and J by 11 bases, leaving 19 bases between them. The length of the CDR3 is 13 residues. Written as DNA, the CDR3 is TGTGCCTGGAGCCCCGGGGGGTCAGGGAGGGCTTTCTTT. Encoded protein: CAWSPGGSGRAFF. The whole variable domain, remainder taken from reference TRBV30 and TRBJ1-1, is SQTIHQWPATLVQPVGSPLSLECTVEGTSNPNLYWYRQAAGRGLQLLFYSVGIGQISSEVPQNLSASRPQDRQFILSSKKLLLSDSGFYLCAWSPGGSGRAFFGQGTRLTVV.

The chain carries TRBV20-1 and TRBJ1-5, with TRBD1 matching over 7 bases. Germline V CDR1 and CDR2: DFQATT, SNEGSKA (reference sequence). V was clipped by 4 bases and J by 15 bases; unmatched bases: 6. The length of the CDR3 is 10 residues. CDR3 bases: TGCAGTGCTACAACAGGGGATTTGCATTTT. Translated: CSATTGDLHF.

This clone was seen once. This rearrangement joins TRBV25-1 to TRBJ1-2; no firm D call. Trimming removed 2 bases from V and 3 bases from J, with 7 bases in between. Germline V gives CDR1 MGHDK, CDR2 SYGVNS. The CDR3 length is 13 residues. CDR3: CASSEGQYYGYTF. The CDR3 nucleotides read TGTGCCAGCAGTGAAGGGCAGTACTATGGCTACACCTTC.

This clone turned up a few times. The chain couples TRBV11-2 to TRBJ1-2; 7 bases line up with TRBD1. Unmatched junction bases numbered 14, after V lost 2 bases and J lost 8 bases. CDR1 SGHAT and CDR2 FQNNGV come from the germline V gene. The CDR3 covers 16 residues. The CDR3 loop is CASSLWGQPPLRGYTF. The CDR3 DNA is TGTGCCAGCAGCTTATGGGGACAGCCCCCTCTTAGGGGCTACACCTTC.

This clone came up once. The chain joins TRBV28 to TRBJ1-2, with D uncertain. With 3 bases removed from V and 0 bases from J, the gap between germline ends came to 8 bases. The CDR3 totals 14 residues. CDR1 is MDHEN and CDR2 is SYDVKM in the germline V gene. For the CDR3, the DNA is TGTGCCAGCAGTTTGGGGAGCGCTAACTATGGCTACACCTTC. It specifies CASSLGSANYGYTF.

The chain carries TRBV29-1 and TRBJ2-2; D is perhaps TRBD1 (5 bases). Germline V gene lookup returns CDR1 SQVTM and CDR2 ANQGSEA. This CDR3 spans 13 amino acids. The ends were cut back, 2 bases at V and 6 bases at J, with 10 bases in the middle. CDR3 coding DNA: TGCAGCGTTGAAACGCAGGGCTCCGGGGAGCTGTTTTTT. Its protein product is CSVETQGSGELFF.

This clone has a handful of counts. The CDR3 DNA reads TGTGCCAGCAGCCATTGGGACCCCACAGGGTGGGGCAATCAGCCCCAGCATTTT. It encodes CASSHWDPTGWGNQPQHF. The chain carries TRBV28 and TRBJ1-5, with D possibly TRBD1 on 6 matching bases. Trimming pared 6 bases from V and 2 bases from J, leaving 23 bases between. This CDR3 is built from 18 residues. Germline loops: CDR1 MDHEN, CDR2 SYDVKM.

V is TRBV19 and J is TRBJ1-1; D unclear. Germline lookup yields CDR1 LNHDA and CDR2 SQIVND (reference sequence). Deletions cut 2 bases from V and 5 bases from J, with 24 bases between. This CDR3 spans 18 amino acids. Here the CDR3 DNA reads TGTGCCAGTAGTATACATGGACTCGCGCTACCTTCCACGACTGAAGCTTTCTTT. Protein: CASSIHGLALPSTTEAFF.

This chain connects TRBV6-5 to TRBJ1-5; D might be TRBD1 (6 bases). This CDR3 has 15 residues. The V end was cut by 7 bases, the J end by 3 bases, with 16 bases between. Germline V gene sequence: CDR1 MNHEY, CDR2 SVGAGI. The CDR3 nucleotides read TGTGCCAGCATGAGCTTCGGACAGCCCAATCAGCCCCAGCATTTT. It is translated as CASMSFGQPNQPQHF.

As DNA, the CDR3 is TGTGCCTGTGGGGGCCATAGCAATCAGCCCCAGCATTTT. Translating gives CACGGHSNQPQHF. The gene calls are TRBV30 and TRBJ1-5; possible D gene TRBD1, 6 bases. Per the germline V gene, CDR1 is GTSNPN and CDR2 is SVGIG (reference sequence). CDR3 size: 13 residues. Trimming took 6 bases from V and 0 from J, leaving 9 bases between them.